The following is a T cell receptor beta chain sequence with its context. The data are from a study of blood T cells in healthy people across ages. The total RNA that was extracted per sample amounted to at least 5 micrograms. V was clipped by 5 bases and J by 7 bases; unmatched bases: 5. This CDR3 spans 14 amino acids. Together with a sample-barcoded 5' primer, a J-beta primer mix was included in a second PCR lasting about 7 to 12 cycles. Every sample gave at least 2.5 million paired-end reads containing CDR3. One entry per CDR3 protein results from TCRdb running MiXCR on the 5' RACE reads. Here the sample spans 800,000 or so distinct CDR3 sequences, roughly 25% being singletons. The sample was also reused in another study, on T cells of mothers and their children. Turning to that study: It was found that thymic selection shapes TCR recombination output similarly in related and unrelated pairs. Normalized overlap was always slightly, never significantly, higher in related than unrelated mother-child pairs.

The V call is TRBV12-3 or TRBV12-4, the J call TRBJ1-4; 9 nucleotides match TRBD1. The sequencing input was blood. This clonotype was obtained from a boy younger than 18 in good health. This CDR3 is CASSGDREAEKLFF. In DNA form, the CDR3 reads TGTGCCAGCAGTGGGGACAGGGAAGCTGAAAAACTGTTTTTT.